At least ten counts were recorded for the clone carrying this TCR beta chain. The source of the sample is a study of blood T cells in healthy people across ages. Isolation recovered at least 6 million PBMCs from every sample. V lost 3 bases, J lost 3 bases, and 16 bases lay in between. The CDR3 sequence is 15 residues long. Germline CDR1 SGHRS, CDR2 YFSETQ. Next came a second PCR, run for about 6 to 11 cycles, which used a sample-barcoded 5' primer along with a J-beta primer mix. MiXCR, applied by TCRdb to the 5' RACE reads, yields one record per CDR3 protein. Seen here are 630,000 or so distinct CDR3 sequences, approximately 30% observed once, and the top ten hold 15%.

The receptor's source is a woman aged 80 or over in good health. The rearrangement joins TRBV5-1 to TRBJ2-7; D is perhaps TRBD1 (6 bases). The sequenced material came from blood. CDR3 bases: TGCGCCAGCAGCTATTGGGGGCAGCACCTCTACGAGCAGTACTTC. Protein sequence: CASSYWGQHLYEQYF.